This TCR beta chain was documented in a study of cytomegalovirus exposure and HLA in healthy donors. The sample holds one count of this clone. Its antigen is unknown. A multiplex PCR was run with 60 Vbeta primers and 13 Jbeta primers. Clones were read by immunoSEQ multiplex PCR, and TCRdb kept only the in-frame ones, dropping some. In the table there are over 100,000 clones, approximately 78% of which are singletons. Study conclusions and caveats: It has been reported that TCR beta sequences accurately predicted the HLA-A and HLA-B alleles of most subjects. Donors were assumed by presence/absence analyses to have roughly uniform sequencing depth. A later analysis linked some 17,000 TCR beta sequences to HLA alleles at 0.05 false discovery rate. A later analysis found most CMV-associated TCR beta chains apparently HLA-restricted.

Losses at the gene ends were 2 bases for V and 11 bases for J; bases not matched to a gene: 13. Per germline, CDR1 SQVTM and CDR2 ANQGSEA. The CDR3 has 15 amino acids. The TCR was taken from a female donor in good health and CMV-seronegative. The chain has TRBV29-1 and TRBJ2-4; 9 bases match TRBD1. Sequenced: PBMCs. DNA of the CDR3: TGCAGCGTTGAACAGGACAGGGGCGTAGGGTTCCTTCAGTACTTC. Translated, it gives CSVEQDRGVGFLQYF.